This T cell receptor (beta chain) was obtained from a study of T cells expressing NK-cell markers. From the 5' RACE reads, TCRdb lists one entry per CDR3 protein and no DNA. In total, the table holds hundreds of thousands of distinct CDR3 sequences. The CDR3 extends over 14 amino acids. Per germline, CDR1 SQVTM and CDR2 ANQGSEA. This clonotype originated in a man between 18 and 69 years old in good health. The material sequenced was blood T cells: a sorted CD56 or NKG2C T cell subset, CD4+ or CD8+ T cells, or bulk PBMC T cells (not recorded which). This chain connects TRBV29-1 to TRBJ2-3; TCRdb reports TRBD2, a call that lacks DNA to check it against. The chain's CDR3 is CSVVVLASADTQYF.